This T cell receptor (beta chain) derives from a study of blood T cell repertoires in COVID-19. Background on the study: Some COVID-19 samples were acute and others convalescent; all came from the United States, Italy and Spain.

The data were produced by immunoSEQ multiplex PCR, yet TCRdb's version contains in-frame clones alone and is incomplete. This table has 250,000 to 300,000 clones, 80% to 90% appearing once. Germline V gene sequence: CDR1 WNHNN, CDR2 SYGVQD (reference sequence). CDR3 length: 17 amino acids. Trimming took 6 bases from V and 0 from J; bases not matched to a gene: 14. The V call is TRBV10-1, the J call TRBJ2-7; 7 nucleotides align to TRBD1. The clonotype originates from a woman between 70 and 85 years old with COVID-19, enrolled during active disease. The sequencing sample was made of peripheral blood. CDR3 bases: TGCGCCAGCAGCGACCCACCTGGGACAGACAGCTCCTACGAGCAGTACTTC. Amino acid sequence: CASSDPPGTDSSYEQYF.